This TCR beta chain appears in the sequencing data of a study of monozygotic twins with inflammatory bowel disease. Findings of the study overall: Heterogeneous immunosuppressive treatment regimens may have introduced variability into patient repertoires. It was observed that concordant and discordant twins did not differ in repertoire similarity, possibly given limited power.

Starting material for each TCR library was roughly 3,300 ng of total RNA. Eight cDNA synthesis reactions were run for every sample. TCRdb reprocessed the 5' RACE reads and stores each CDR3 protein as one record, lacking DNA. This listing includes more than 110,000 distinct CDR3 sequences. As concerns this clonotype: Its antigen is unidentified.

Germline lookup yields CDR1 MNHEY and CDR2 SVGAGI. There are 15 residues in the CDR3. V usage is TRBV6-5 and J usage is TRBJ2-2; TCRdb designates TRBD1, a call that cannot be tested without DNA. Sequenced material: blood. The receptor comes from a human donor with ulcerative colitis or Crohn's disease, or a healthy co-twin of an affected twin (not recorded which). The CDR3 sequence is CASSSGGLGTGELFF.